This passage covers 27 T cell receptor beta chains from one sample sequenced in a study of cytomegalovirus exposure and HLA in healthy donors. The PCR contained 60 Vbeta and 13 Jbeta primers. Profiled with immunoSEQ multiplex PCR; TCRdb holds only in-frame clones, not every one. This sample has around 170,000 clones, with 65% to 85% found just once. The specimen was PBMCs. The receptors come from a man aged 55 to 70 in good health and CMV-seronegative.

CDR3 amino acids: CASSESHTRTDTQYF. In DNA form, the CDR3 reads TGTGCCAGCAGTGAATCCCATACTAGGACAGATACGCAGTATTTT. The chain combines TRBV6-1 with TRBJ2-3, with TRBD2 as a possible D gene (5 bases). CDR3 length: 15 amino acids. Per the germline V gene, CDR1 is MNHNS and CDR2 is SASEGT. The V end was cut by 2 bases, the J end by 3 bases, with 12 bases between.

Of note for this clone: Germline is not matched at one junction end, which may reflect a read error. The CDR3 loop is CSVQSAVRQETQYF. The CDR3, as DNA: TGCAGCGTTCAGTCGGCGGTGCGGCAAGAGACCCAATACTTC. The rearrangement joins TRBV29-1 to TRBJ2-5; D remains unclear. CDR3 length equals 14 residues. The V gene's germline CDR1 is SQVTM and CDR2 ANQGSEA.

This chain links TRBV5-1 with TRBJ2-1, with 8 bases identical to TRBD2. Germline trimming cut 0 bases from V and 5 bases from J; bases unmatched to any gene: 7. The CDR3 runs to 16 residues. CDR1 and CDR2 from the germline V gene are SGHRS and YFSETQ. The CDR3 DNA is TGCGCCAGCAGCTTGGGCCCGGGAGGGCTCGACAATGAGCAGTTCTTC. This codes for CASSLGPGGLDNEQFF.

As concerns this clone: At one end the junction does not follow the germline gene, possibly because of a read error. The chain couples TRBV29-1 to TRBJ1-2; D not resolved. This CDR3 is built from 15 residues. Germline CDR1 SQVTM, CDR2 ANQGSEA. The CDR3 sequence is CSVNVVSTFNYGYPF. The CDR3 nucleotides read TGCAGCGTCAACGTGGTCTCAACCTTTAACTATGGCTACCCCTTC.

The chain uses TRBV5-1 and TRBJ2-4; TRBD1 matches at 10 bases. V shed 3 bases and J 7 bases; nucleotides not matched to a gene: 7. The CDR3 covers 15 residues. In germline, CDR1 is SGHRS, CDR2 YFSETQ. CDR3 amino acids: CASSSGQGEVNIQYF. The CDR3 DNA reads TGCGCCAGCAGCTCCGGACAGGGGGAGGTGAACATTCAGTACTTC.

The rearrangement joins TRBV7-2 to TRBJ1-1; possibly TRBD1 for D (5 bases). The CDR3 runs 15 residues. The V gene lost 5 bases and the J gene lost 5 bases, with 18 bases spanning the gap. Germline assignment: CDR1 SGHTA and CDR2 FQGNSA. CDR3 sequence: CASSPRGGVRTEAFF. CDR3 DNA sequence: TGTGCCAGCAGCCCCCGCGGGGGGGTACGGACTGAAGCTTTCTTT.

This clone was counted between two and nine times. J is TRBJ2-3 and V is TRBV7-9; TRBD2 aligns across 7 bases. CDR1 SEHNR and CDR2 FQNEAQ come from the germline V gene (reference sequence). The CDR3 totals 15 residues. The V gene end was trimmed by 5 bases and the J gene end by 3 bases; junction bases not matched to a gene: 8. The CDR3 protein is CASSEIGGRTDTQYF. The CDR3 bases are TGTGCCAGCAGCGAGATCGGGGGGAGGACAGATACGCAGTATTTT.

The chain recombines TRBV28 with TRBJ1-5; D gene ambiguous. CDR3 length: 13 amino acids. The germline V and J ends were trimmed by 5 bases and 1 base, with 6 bases remaining between them. The germline CDR1 and CDR2 sequences are MDHEN and SYDVKM. The CDR3 bases are TGTGCCAGCAGTCCCCTGAGCAATCAGCCCCAGCATTTT. Its protein is CASSPLSNQPQHF.

Note on this clone: One end of the junction is discordant with germline, which a read error may explain. Other DNA sequences from this sample encode an identical CDR3 as well. The chain has TRBV5-6 and TRBJ2-7; a weak D match, TRBD1 (6 bases). The CDR3 spans 16 residues. CDR1 and CDR2 (germline): SGHDT, YYEEEE. The CDR3 protein is CASSLDGGTFPYEQYF. Here the CDR3 DNA reads TGCGCCAGCAGCTTGGATGGGGGCACCTTCCCCTACGAGCAGTACTTC.

A few counts support this clone. This chain joins TRBV21-1 and TRBJ2-6; the table's D call, TRBD1, was not checked against the DNA. TRBV21-1 is shown as a pseudogene. The CDR3 sequence is 19 residues long. The CDR3: CASSKGGRPRPSGANVLTF. CDR3 coding DNA: TGTGCCAGCAGCAAAGGTGGCAGGCCTCGGCCGTCTGGGGCCAACGTCCTGACTTTC.

The V and J genes are TRBV12-5 and TRBJ2-3; D gene uncertain. There are 16 residues in the CDR3. Germline V gene data show CDR1 as LGHNT and CDR2 as FRNRAP. V lost 5 bases and J 5 bases, leaving 20 bases between the germline ends. Here the CDR3 reads CASGPPLPSFRDTQYF. CDR3 in DNA: TGTGCTAGTGGTCCCCCCCTCCCCTCTTTCCGAGATACGCAGTATTTT.

V and J are TRBV27 and TRBJ1-2, with 8 bases identical to TRBD1. V dropped 5 bases and J dropped 6; count of bases not matched to a gene: 5. The CDR3 is 13 amino acids. The germline CDR1 and CDR2 sequences are MNHEY and SMNVEV (reference sequence). The CDR3 region has the DNA TGTGCCAGCAGTAAGACAGGGGTGAATGGCTACACCTTC. Translated, it gives CASSKTGVNGYTF.

The chain recombines TRBV27 with TRBJ1-6; the match to TRBD1 covers 8 bases. CDR3 length: 15 residues. CDR1 is MNHEY, CDR2 SMNVEV, per germline (reference sequence). With V trimmed by 3 bases and J by 5 bases, 3 bases remained unmatched. CDR3 in DNA: TGTGCCAGCAGTTTCGGACAGGGAGATAATTCACCCCTCCACTTT. Translation: CASSFGQGDNSPLHF.

This clone was counted once. J is TRBJ2-7 and V is TRBV12-5, with a weak D call TRBD1 (5 bases). Trimming shortened V by 7 bases and J by 7 bases, and 14 bases separated the two germline ends. The V gene's germline CDR1 is LGHNT and CDR2 FRNRAP. CDR3 size: 12 residues. CDR3 region: CASALDRSEQYF. CDR3 DNA: TGTGCTAGTGCCCTAGACAGATCTGAGCAGTACTTC.

This clone was seen a few times. This chain connects TRBV27 to TRBJ2-2; D is perhaps TRBD2 (6 bases). This CDR3 spans 15 amino acids. V lost 3 bases, J lost 3 bases, and 11 bases lay in between. Germline-derived CDR1 and CDR2 are MNHEY and SMNVEV (reference sequence). The CDR3 reads CASSFRGLYTGELFF. CDR3 bases: TGTGCCAGCAGTTTTCGGGGGTTATACACCGGGGAGCTGTTTTTT.

This clone was observed a handful of times. The CDR3 DNA is TGTGCCAGTAAAGGGGACAGGGGAATTGCGGGAGCCCTCTTTGGGACGCAGTATTTT. It translates to CASKGDRGIAGALFGTQYF. The gene calls are TRBV19 and TRBJ2-3; 10 nucleotides match TRBD1. CDR1 LNHDA and CDR2 SQIVND come from the germline V gene (reference sequence). V dropped 7 bases and J dropped 9; count of bases not matched to a gene: 25. The CDR3 has 19 residues.

This clone was recorded once. The chain is built from TRBV6-5 and TRBJ2-2; 8 positions match TRBD2. This CDR3 is built from 14 residues. Germline values: CDR1 MNHEY, CDR2 SVGAGI. V lost 8 bases and J lost 3; bases outside the gene matches: 5. The CDR3 here is CASSRGGDTGELFF. The CDR3 DNA sequence: TGTGCCAGCTCCCGGGGGGGGGACACCGGGGAGCTGTTTTTT.

The CDR3 nucleotides are TGTGCCAGCAGCCCGGGACAGGGGGCGGGTGGCTACACCTTC. Encoded protein: CASSPGQGAGGYTF. The rearrangement links TRBV5-6 to TRBJ1-2, with TRBD1 identical over 12 bases. Germline values: CDR1 SGHDT, CDR2 YYEEEE. V shed 4 bases, J shed 7 bases, and the junction held 5 bases outside the gene matches. This CDR3 has 14 amino acids.

Only one count was recorded for this clone. The V gene is TRBV27, the J gene TRBJ2-5, with D maybe TRBD1 (6 bases). The end of the DNA aligns better with TRBJ2-7, so the J call may be wrong. There are 15 residues in the CDR3. Per germline, CDR1 MNHEY and CDR2 SMNVEV (reference sequence). The CDR3 DNA sequence: TGTGCCAGCAGTTCAAGCCCGGACAGCTCCTACGAGCAGTACTTC. Amino acids: CASSSSPDSSYEQYF.

This sequence joins TRBV4-1 and TRBJ1-1, with a tentative D call TRBD1 (5 bases). The CDR3 is 15 residues long. V lost 1 base and J lost 0, with 9 bases in between. Per the germline V gene, CDR1 is MGHRA and CDR2 is YSYEKL. This chain's CDR3 is CASSQVPGLNTEAFF. CDR3 DNA: TGCGCCAGCAGCCAAGTCCCAGGGCTGAACACTGAAGCTTTCTTT.

This chain joins TRBV5-1 and TRBJ1-1, with no clear D. V was pared by 0 bases and J by 7 bases, with 13 bases between. The CDR3 contains 14 residues. Germline V gives CDR1 SGHRS, CDR2 YFSETQ. In DNA, the CDR3 is TGCGCCAGCAGCTTGGACGGAGGTAGGGTTGAAGCTTTCTTT. Translated, it gives CASSLDGGRVEAFF.

This rearrangement joins TRBV28 to TRBJ2-3; 14 nucleotides match TRBD2. The germline CDR1 and CDR2 sequences are MDHEN and SYDVKM. This CDR3 contains 19 residues. With 6 bases clipped from V and 1 base from J, the junction kept 12 bases outside the gene matches. The CDR3 is CASRRTSGRSVLGTDTQYF. The CDR3 DNA reads TGTGCCAGCAGAAGGACTAGCGGGAGGAGTGTTCTAGGCACAGATACGCAGTATTTT.

The J gene is TRBJ1-4, the V gene TRBV19, with 9 bases aligning to TRBD1. The CDR3 is 16 residues long. Trimming at V came to 3 bases and at J to 7 bases, leaving 9 bases not matched to a gene. CDR1 LNHDA and CDR2 SQIVND come from the germline V gene (reference sequence). Here the CDR3 reads CASSMGLTGGREKLFF. The CDR3 region has the DNA TGTGCCAGTAGTATGGGGTTGACAGGGGGACGTGAAAAACTGTTTTTT.

V and J are TRBV19 and TRBJ2-7, with 9 bases that match TRBD1. This CDR3 spans 15 amino acids. J was trimmed by 7 bases and V by 5 bases; bases with no gene match: 12. The germline CDR1 and CDR2 sequences are LNHDA and SQIVND (reference sequence). The chain's CDR3 is CASSSGQGLSGEQYF. CDR3 DNA sequence: TGTGCCAGTAGTTCGGGACAGGGACTCTCCGGGGAGCAGTACTTC.

The V call is TRBV7-7, the J call TRBJ1-4; 8 bases are a match to TRBD1. The trim removed 1 base at V and 7 bases at J, leaving 2 bases unmatched. This CDR3 contains 14 residues. The germline V gene has CDR1 SSHAT and CDR2 FNYEAQ (reference sequence). As DNA, the CDR3 is TGTGCCAGCAGCTTAGGAGACAGGGGTGAAAAACTGTTTTTT. It is translated as CASSLGDRGEKLFF.

V gene TRBV5-1 combines with J gene TRBJ1-1, with D hard to call. Trimming cost V 1 base and J 1 base, with 11 bases left between them. From germline, CDR1 is SGHRS and CDR2 YFSETQ. The CDR3 runs to 15 residues. The CDR3 loop reads CASSLKEGRNTEAFF. The CDR3 nucleotides are TGCGCCAGCAGCTTGAAAGAGGGTCGGAACACTGAAGCTTTCTTT.

CDR3 DNA sequence: TGTGCCAGCAGTTACTCGGAAGGGGGCAATGAAAAACTGTTTTTT. The encoded protein is CASSYSEGGNEKLFF. The chain uses TRBV6-5 and TRBJ1-4, with 7 bases aligning to TRBD1. Germline CDR1 MNHEY, CDR2 SVGAGI. This CDR3 region has 15 residues. J gave up 5 bases and V 0 bases, and 3 bases lay outside the gene matches.